Presented here are 21 T cell receptor beta chains from one specimen sequenced in a study of glioma-infiltrating T cells (dated by TCRdb to about 2016). These reads were obtained on an Illumina MiSeq. The iRepertoire nested amplicon-rescue multiplex PCR (arm-PCR) platform was used to amplify TCR alpha and beta CDR3 regions from RNA. Starting from the raw public reads, TCRdb applied fastp trimming at Q25, assembled clones with MiXCR and retained in-frame beta chains. Identical CDR3 proteins give one entry, which carries the most common genes and DNA. This sample lists around 390,000 distinct CDR3 sequences; roughly two fifths were detected once. The top ten constitute 12% of the sample. The sample was glioma tissue, nonneoplastic brain tissue, or PBMCs (not recorded which). The receptors originated from a human donor with low-grade glioma or glioblastoma, undergoing nonglioma brain surgery, or in good health (not recorded which).

This clonotype showed up just a few times. The CDR3 DNA reads TGTGCCAGCAGCTTGTCGCACTTCCAGCCCCAGCATTTT. Translated: CASSLSHFQPQHF. The rearrangement joins TRBV7-9 to TRBJ1-5; D unresolved. Germline-derived CDR1 and CDR2 are SEHNR and FQNEAQ (reference sequence). V lost 3 bases and J 7 bases, leaving 10 bases between the germline ends. The CDR3 covers 13 residues.

Turning to this clonotype: The junction does not match germline at one end; this may be a read error. The rearrangement uses TRBV6-2 or TRBV6-3 and TRBJ2-1; 7 bases agree with TRBD1. CDR3 size: 14 residues. In germline, CDR1 is MNHEY, CDR2 SVGEGT. The CDR3 sequence is CASRGRGFYNEQLF. CDR3 coding DNA: TGTGCCAGCAGGGGCAGGGGGTTTTACAATGAGCAGCTCTTC.

Regarding this clonotype: The germline gene is not matched at one end of the junction; a read error may be the cause. The rearrangement uses TRBV7-9 and TRBJ1-2; D uncertain. CDR3 length equals 12 residues. Germline V lookup: CDR1 SEHNR, CDR2 FQNEAQ (reference sequence). CDR3 residues: CASGLGHSGYTF. The CDR3, as DNA: TGTGCCAGCGGCTTAGGGCACTCTGGCTACACCTTC.

The chain recombines TRBV13 with TRBJ2-5; no definite D call. The length of the CDR3 is 14 residues. Trimming removed 4 bases at V and 4 bases at J, with 13 bases between. Per the germline V gene, CDR1 is PRHDT and CDR2 is FYEKMQ (reference sequence). CDR3 loop: CASSSDIARETQYF. As DNA, the CDR3 is TGTGCCAGCAGCTCAGACATCGCCAGAGAGACCCAGTACTTC.

As concerns this clonotype: This may come from a read error, since a much larger clone is one base off. This chain joins TRBV28 and TRBJ1-5, with a tentative D call TRBD1 (6 bases). Germline V gives CDR1 MDHEN, CDR2 SYDVKM. The CDR3 runs 17 residues. V lost 6 bases and J 4 bases, leaving 22 bases between the germline ends. The CDR3 reads CASRLSSAGAINQPQHF. CDR3 sequence (DNA): TGTGCCAGCAGGCTATCCTCGGCAGGGGCGATTAATCAGCCCCAGCATTTT.

The chain employs TRBV11-2 and TRBJ2-7; 7 positions match TRBD2. Unmatched junction bases numbered 9, after V lost 7 bases and J lost 9 bases. Per germline, CDR1 SGHAT and CDR2 FQNNGV. The CDR3 extends over 12 amino acids. CDR3 loop: CASTTGGMGQYF. As DNA, the CDR3 is TGTGCCAGCACCACGGGGGGAATGGGGCAGTACTTC. Looking up the rest from reference TRBV11-2 and TRBJ2-7 gives the full variable domain: EAGVAQSPRYKIIEKRQSVAFWCNPISGHATLYWYQQILGQGPKLLIQFQNNGVVDDSQLPKDRFSAERLKGVDSTLKIQPAKLEDSAVYLCASTTGGMGQYFGPGTRLTVT.

This clonotype has more than one count but fewer than ten. CDR3 DNA: TGTGCCACCCGGACGGACGCGAACACCGGGGAGCTGTTTTTT. Amino acids: CATRTDANTGELFF. This rearrangement joins TRBV7-2 to TRBJ2-2; D unclear. CDR3 size: 14 residues. Trimming took off 10 bases at V and 0 bases at J, with 12 bases between the two ends. CDR1 SGHTA and CDR2 FQGNSA come from the germline V gene.

As regards this clonotype: This sequence may be a read error, since a much larger clone differs from it by one base. The J gene is TRBJ1-1, the V gene TRBV6-2 or TRBV6-3, with 8 bases identical to TRBD1. The germline gives CDR1 MNHEY, CDR2 SVGEGT. The CDR3 is 14 residues long. The CDR3 spells CASSILGQGTEDFF. DNA of the CDR3: TGTGCCAGCAGTATCCTCGGACAGGGCACTGAAGATTTCTTT.

This clonotype has just a few counts. The V call is TRBV7-8, the J call TRBJ2-1; either TRBD1 or TRBD2 may fit D (5 bases each). With 2 bases removed from V and 8 bases from J, the gap between germline ends came to 16 bases. Germline V gene sequence: CDR1 SGHVS, CDR2 FQNEAQ. The CDR3 contains 15 residues. The CDR3 sequence: CASSLRGPSLDEQFF. CDR3 sequence (DNA): TGTGCCAGCAGCTTACGGGGCCCGTCCTTGGATGAGCAGTTCTTC.

Turning to this clonotype: The junction differs from germline at one of its ends, possibly a read error. CDR3 nucleotides: TGTGCCGGCAGTCAGAGGACAGGCCCGAATCAGCCCCAGCATTTT. It yields the protein CAGSQRTGPNQPQHF. The chain uses TRBV11-2 and TRBJ1-5; 7 bases are shared with TRBD1. CDR1 and CDR2 from the germline V gene are SGHAT and FQNNGV. The CDR3 spans 15 residues.

Of note for this clonotype: The junction shows a germline mismatch at one end, possibly a read error. The chain is built from TRBV10-3 and TRBJ1-1, with D uncertain. Germline V gene data show CDR1 as ENHRY and CDR2 as SYGVKD. This CDR3 region has 13 residues. CDR3 region: CAISDLVNTGAFF. CDR3 nucleotide sequence: TGTGCCATCAGTGATTTAGTGAACACTGGAGCTTTCTTT.

At least ten counts were recorded for this clonotype. The chain employs TRBV6-2 or TRBV6-3 and TRBJ2-6; TRBD1 agrees at 8 bases. The J segment lost 0 bases and the V segment lost 5 bases, leaving 6 bases of the junction unmatched. Germline CDR1 reads MNHEY; CDR2 reads SVGEGT. This CDR3 is built from 17 residues. CDR3 DNA sequence: TGTGCCAGCAGTGATGGACAGGGCTCCTCTGGGGCCAACGTCCTGACTTTC. Its protein product is CASSDGQGSSGANVLTF.

This clonotype was recorded a few times. This sequence joins TRBV4-3 and TRBJ2-4; 7 nucleotides line up with TRBD1. The germline gives CDR1 LGHNA, CDR2 YSLEER. The CDR3 extends over 18 amino acids. V shed 0 bases and J 0 bases; nucleotides not matched to a gene: 8. CDR3 loop: CASSQDQGQWLAKNIQYF. Written as DNA, the CDR3 is TGCGCCAGCAGCCAAGATCAGGGACAGTGGCTAGCCAAAAACATTCAGTACTTC.

This clonotype appeared many times. This chain links TRBV6-2 or TRBV6-3 with TRBJ2-1; either TRBD1 or TRBD2 may fit D (5 bases each). V lost 2 bases to trimming and J lost 4 bases, with 21 bases between them. Germline V lookup: CDR1 MNHEY, CDR2 SVGEGT. The CDR3 is made up of 18 amino acids. In nucleotides, the CDR3 is TGTGCCAGCAGTTACCCATCGGGGCAGGGCCTCGATTACAATGAGCAGTTCTTC. Amino acids: CASSYPSGQGLDYNEQFF.

This clonotype was seen repeatedly, ten times or more. The DNA for the CDR3 is TGTGCCAGCAGCTTACAGGGCGGCTACACCTTC. This codes for CASSLQGGYTF. The chain uses TRBV7-9 and TRBJ1-2; D might be TRBD1 (5 bases). Between the trimmed V and J ends, which lost 2 bases and 8 bases, there was a span of 6 bases. This CDR3 region has 11 residues. Germline V gene lookup returns CDR1 SEHNR and CDR2 FQNEAQ (reference sequence).

This clonotype was seen only once. The junction does not match germline at one end; this may be a read error. The V call is TRBV20-1, the J call TRBJ2-5; the D gene could be TRBD1 or TRBD2 (5 bases each). CDR3 length equals 13 residues. CDR1 is DFQATT, CDR2 SNEGSKA, per germline (reference sequence). The CDR3 DNA sequence: TGCAGTGCGGAACTAGGGGAGCAAGAGGCCCAGTACTTC. Translating gives CSAELGEQEAQYF.

V and J are TRBV3-1 and TRBJ2-1; D might be TRBD2 (5 bases). CDR1 is LGHDT, CDR2 YNNKEL, per germline (reference sequence). Between the trimmed V and J ends, which lost 4 bases and 5 bases, there was a span of 15 bases. CDR3 size: 15 residues. CDR3 bases: TGTGCCAGCAGCCCCCTCGAGGGCTACAACAATGAGCAGTTCTTC. Protein sequence: CASSPLEGYNNEQFF.

This clonotype was counted between two and nine times. This chain joins TRBV6-2 or TRBV6-3 and TRBJ1-2; D not resolved. From germline, CDR1 is MNHEY and CDR2 SVGEGT. The V end was cut by 2 bases, the J end by 6 bases, with 7 bases between. CDR3 length: 12 amino acids. CDR3 sequence: CASSYAGNGYTF. CDR3 sequence (DNA): TGTGCCAGCAGTTACGCGGGGAATGGCTACACCTTC.

By its share, this clonotype is medium-sized. The chain employs TRBV6-1 and TRBJ1-1; D might be TRBD1 (5 bases). Trimming stripped 5 bases from V and 4 bases from J, with 8 bases between. Looked up from germline, CDR1 is MNHNS and CDR2 is SASEGT. The CDR3 runs 12 residues. The CDR3 loop is CASSLRGTEAFF. The CDR3 bases are TGTGCCAGCAGTCTTAGGGGCACTGAAGCTTTCTTT.

This clonotype was recorded many times. The chain couples TRBV6-2 or TRBV6-3 to TRBJ1-3; maybe TRBD1 (5 bases). Germline assignment: CDR1 MNHEY and CDR2 SVGEGT. V gave up 6 bases and J gave up 0 bases, with 9 bases separating them. CDR3 length: 14 residues. DNA of the CDR3: TGTGCCAGCAGCGGACACCTCTCTGGAAACACCATATATTTT. The encoded protein is CASSGHLSGNTIYF.

On this clonotype itself: A much larger clone lies a single base off, so this may be a read error. V gene TRBV15 combines with J gene TRBJ2-7; D possibly corresponds to TRBD1 (5 bases). CDR3 length equals 13 residues. Germline lookup yields CDR1 LNHNV and CDR2 YYDKDF (reference sequence). Trimming took off 1 base at V and 6 bases at J, with 10 bases between the two ends. CDR3 sequence: CATSRGKGFEQYF. In DNA form, the CDR3 reads TGTGCCACCAGCAGAGGTAAGGGGTTCGAGCAGTACTTC.